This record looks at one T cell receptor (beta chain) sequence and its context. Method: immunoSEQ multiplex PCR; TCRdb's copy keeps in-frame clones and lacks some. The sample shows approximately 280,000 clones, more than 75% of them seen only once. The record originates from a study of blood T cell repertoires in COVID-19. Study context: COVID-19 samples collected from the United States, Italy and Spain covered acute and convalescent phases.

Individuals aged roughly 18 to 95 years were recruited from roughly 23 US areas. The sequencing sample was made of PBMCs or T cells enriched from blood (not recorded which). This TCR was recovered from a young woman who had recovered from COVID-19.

CDR3 region: CATSTDRSTNEKLFF. For the CDR3, the DNA is TGTGCCACCAGCACAGACAGGTCAACTAATGAAAAACTGTTTTTT. This chain joins TRBV15 and TRBJ1-4; tentative D call: TRBD1 (6 bases). The germline CDR1 and CDR2 sequences are LNHNV and YYDKDF (reference sequence). This CDR3 region has 15 residues. The V end was cut by 4 bases, the J end by 0 bases, with 9 bases between.